These 25 T cell receptor beta chains were all obtained from the same sample, sequenced in a study of T cells in Graves' hyperthyroidism and ophthalmopathy. Amplification targeted TCR beta CDR3 regions from RNA transcripts. The HTBI set primed first-round TCR CDR3 RT-PCR. Using its own MiXCR run on the multiplex PCR reads, TCRdb lists one record per CDR3 protein. The sample lists about 640,000 distinct CDR3 sequences, 20% to 25% seen once, with over 30% in the top ten. The sequenced sample consisted of blood. The receptor set was obtained from a man aged 25-45 years with Graves' ophthalmopathy.

This clonotype was counted ten times or more. V and J are TRBV7-9 and TRBJ2-3; 7 bases match TRBD2. The germline V gene encodes CDR1 SEHNR and CDR2 FQNEAQ (reference sequence). With 4 bases clipped from V and 0 bases from J, the junction kept 1 base outside the gene matches. This CDR3 has 14 residues. CDR3 DNA sequence: TGTGCCAGCAGCTCAGCGGGAAGCACAGATACGCAGTATTTT. Translation gives CASSSAGSTDTQYF.

This sequence joins TRBV7-9 and TRBJ1-6, with 10 positions matching TRBD1. The germline V gene has CDR1 SEHNR and CDR2 FQNEAQ (reference sequence). V was pared by 0 bases and J by 11 bases, with 7 bases of the junction left unmatched. There are 16 residues in the CDR3. In DNA, the CDR3 is TGTGCCAGCAGCTTAGCGACAGGACAGGGGGTGACACCCCTCCACTTT. Amino acid sequence: CASSLATGQGVTPLHF.

The chain links TRBV7-9 to TRBJ2-7, with D possibly matching TRBD1 (6 bases). V was trimmed by 3 bases and J by 4 bases, leaving 13 bases between them. Germline values: CDR1 SEHNR, CDR2 FQNEAQ (reference sequence). The CDR3 is made up of 14 amino acids. The CDR3 here is CASSFRDKPYEQYF. The CDR3 nucleotides are TGTGCCAGCAGCTTCCGGGACAAACCTTACGAGCAGTACTTC.

Many counts were recorded for this clonotype. This chain links TRBV18 with TRBJ2-7, with D perhaps TRBD1 (6 bases). CDR3 length: 14 residues. CDR1 KGHSH and CDR2 LQKENI come from the germline V gene. V was cut by 4 bases and J by 5 bases, with 15 bases left in between. The DNA for the CDR3 is TGTGCCAGCTCACGAAACAGGGATCTGGACGAGCAGTACTTC. This codes for CASSRNRDLDEQYF.

In this sample, this clonotype turned up many times. The chain combines TRBV9 with TRBJ2-7, with D perhaps TRBD2 (5 bases). Germline lookup yields CDR1 SGDLS and CDR2 YYNGEE. The V end lost 4 bases, the J end lost 2 bases, and 13 bases lay between the germline ends. CDR3 size: 14 residues. This CDR3 is CASSPLGSPYEQYF. The CDR3 nucleotides read TGTGCCAGCAGCCCCCTGGGGAGTCCCTACGAGCAGTACTTC. Supplemented by reference TRBV9 and TRBJ2-7, the full variable domain reads DSGVTQTPKHLITATGQRVTLRCSPRSGDLSVYWYQQSLDQGLQFLIQYYNGEERAKGNILERFSAQQFPDLHSELNLSSLELGDSALYFCASSPLGSPYEQYFGPGTRLTVT.

This clonotype was counted only a few times. V usage is TRBV7-9 and J usage is TRBJ2-1; D may correspond to TRBD1 or TRBD2 (5 bases each). CDR3 length equals 15 residues. V lost 5 bases and J 1 base, leaving 12 bases between the germline ends. Germline V gene lookup returns CDR1 SEHNR and CDR2 FQNEAQ (reference sequence). CDR3: CASSRDRKSYNEQFF. CDR3 DNA sequence: TGTGCCAGCAGCCGGGACCGGAAGTCCTACAATGAGCAGTTCTTC.

This clonotype was observed a handful of times. This sequence joins TRBV11-3 and TRBJ1-3; 7 bases agree with TRBD1. Unmatched junction bases numbered 9, after V lost 6 bases and J lost 4 bases. The CDR3 has 15 residues. Germline V gives CDR1 SGHNT, CDR2 YENEEA. CDR3 amino acids: CASRTRQGEGNTIYF. CDR3 sequence (DNA): TGTGCCAGCAGGACCCGACAGGGCGAGGGAAACACCATATATTTT.

This chain links TRBV5-6 with TRBJ2-5; D may be TRBD2 (5 bases). Germline V gene sequence: CDR1 SGHDT, CDR2 YYEEEE. This CDR3 region has 17 residues. V lost 6 bases and J lost 5, with 26 bases in between. The CDR3 bases are TGTGCCAGCATCAAAAAACGGGAAGCCCACCAAGTCGAGACCCAGTACTTC. Encoded protein: CASIKKREAHQVETQYF.

This clonotype was detected only a few times. The rearrangement links TRBV11-2 to TRBJ2-2, with D uncertain. Trimming shortened V by 4 bases and J by 1 base, and 7 bases separated the two germline ends. Per germline, CDR1 SGHAT and CDR2 FQNNGV. There are 14 residues in the CDR3. The CDR3 sequence: CASSSLQNTGELFF. Here the CDR3 DNA reads TGTGCCAGCAGCTCCCTACAGAACACCGGGGAGCTGTTTTTT.

The genes are TRBV7-3 and TRBJ1-1; D might be TRBD1 (6 bases). CDR1 SGHTA and CDR2 FQGTGA come from the germline V gene. The CDR3 length is 16 residues. V lost 6 bases and J lost 1, with 18 bases in between. The CDR3 coding sequence is TGTGCCAGCAGACCTAGGTCACGGGGGCAGAACACTGAAGCTTTCTTT. It translates to CASRPRSRGQNTEAFF.

The genes are TRBV28 and TRBJ2-5; 12 bases agree with TRBD1. V dropped 2 bases and J dropped 3; count of bases not matched to a gene: 4. Germline V gene data show CDR1 as MDHEN and CDR2 as SYDVKM. The CDR3 length is 16 residues. The CDR3 DNA reads TGTGCCAGCAGTTTAGGTGGGACAGGGGGCGAAGAGACCCAGTACTTC. Translation: CASSLGGTGGEETQYF.

This clonotype showed up just a few times. The rearrangement links TRBV14 to TRBJ2-3, with 10 bases aligning to TRBD1. The CDR3 spans 17 residues. The germline V gene encodes CDR1 SGHDN and CDR2 FVKESK. The junction had 6 bases not matched to a gene; V was cut back by 0 bases and J by 3 bases. In nucleotides, the CDR3 is TGTGCCAGCAGCCAAGATGTAAGGACAGGGGGAACAGATACGCAGTATTTT. The encoded protein is CASSQDVRTGGTDTQYF. The entire variable domain, with the rest obtained from reference TRBV14 and TRBJ2-3, is as follows: EAGVTQFPSHSVIEKGQTVTLRCDPISGHDNLYWYRRVMGKEIKFLLHFVKESKQDESGMPNNRFLAERTGGTYSTLKVQPAELEDSGVYFCASSQDVRTGGTDTQYFGPGTRLTVL.

The V call is TRBV11-2, the J call TRBJ2-3; 7 bases align to TRBD1. Germline CDR1 reads SGHAT; CDR2 reads FQNNGV. Losses at the gene ends were 4 bases for V and 2 bases for J; bases not matched to a gene: 3. This CDR3 has 14 residues. The CDR3 DNA follows: TGTGCCAGCAGCTCAGGGGGTCCCACAGATACGCAGTATTTT. It codes for CASSSGGPTDTQYF.

This clonotype appeared a few times. This chain joins TRBV5-1 and TRBJ2-7; 8 bases align to TRBD1. V lost 0 bases, J lost 3 bases, and 5 bases stayed unmatched. Germline V CDR1 and CDR2: SGHRS, YFSETQ. This CDR3 spans 15 amino acids. In DNA, the CDR3 is TGCGCCAGCAGCTTGGAGACAGGGGAAATCTACGAGCAGTACTTC. This translates into CASSLETGEIYEQYF.

This chain joins TRBV9 and TRBJ2-3; D ambiguous. CDR1 SGDLS and CDR2 YYNGEE come from the germline V gene. The V gene lost 0 bases and the J gene lost 0 bases, with 14 bases spanning the gap. The CDR3 is made up of 17 amino acids. The CDR3 bases are TGTGCCAGCAGCGTAGATTACGATCCCTCTAGCACAGATACGCAGTATTTT. Translated, it gives CASSVDYDPSSTDTQYF.

V and J are TRBV27 and TRBJ2-7; TRBD2 is a possible D gene (5 bases). Germline assignment: CDR1 MNHEY and CDR2 SMNVEV (reference sequence). The germline V and J ends were trimmed by 8 bases and 4 bases, with 15 bases remaining between them. The CDR3 has 13 amino acids. The CDR3 sequence is CASATGMKYEQYF. In nucleotides, the CDR3 is TGTGCCAGCGCAACCGGGATGAAGTACGAGCAGTACTTC.

The V gene is TRBV4-1, the J gene TRBJ1-5, with 9 bases matching TRBD1. Trimming took 4 bases from V and 5 from J; bases not matched to a gene: 9. This CDR3 has 16 residues. Germline V gene sequence: CDR1 MGHRA, CDR2 YSYEKL. Here the CDR3 DNA reads TGCGCCAGCAGCCCAGGGACGGGACAGGGCGATCAGCCCCAGCATTTT. Amino acid sequence: CASSPGTGQGDQPQHF.

This clonotype was counted many times. The rearrangement joins TRBV6-5 to TRBJ2-2, with TRBD2 identical over 12 bases. Germline assignment: CDR1 MNHEY and CDR2 SVGAGI. CDR3 size: 16 residues. The ends lost 2 bases at V and 3 bases at J; junction bases unmatched: 1. The chain's CDR3 is CASSYLAGGDTGELFF. In nucleotides, the CDR3 is TGTGCCAGCAGTTACCTAGCGGGAGGGGACACCGGGGAGCTGTTTTTT.

This clonotype was observed many times. This chain links TRBV7-2 with TRBJ2-3, with D possibly matching TRBD2 (5 bases). Per the germline V gene, CDR1 is SGHTA and CDR2 is FQGNSA. V gave up 1 base and J gave up 4 bases, with 12 bases separating them. This CDR3 contains 15 residues. The CDR3 sequence: CASSLGRLSPDTQYF. CDR3 DNA: TGTGCCAGCAGCTTAGGAAGACTAAGTCCAGATACGCAGTATTTT.

The chain uses TRBV28 and TRBJ1-3, with D unresolved. Germline CDR1 and CDR2: MDHEN and SYDVKM. Trimming removed 8 bases at V and 2 bases at J, with 16 bases between. The CDR3 consists of 15 residues. The CDR3 coding sequence is TGTGCCAGCCGGGGTGAGGTTCCTCCTGGAAACACCATATATTTT. This gives the protein CASRGEVPPGNTIYF.

The chain couples TRBV20-1 to TRBJ1-2; no definite D call. CDR1 DFQATT and CDR2 SNEGSKA come from the germline V gene (reference sequence). CDR3 length: 13 amino acids. V lost 1 base to trimming and J lost 2 bases, with 8 bases between them. The CDR3 loop is CSARAGENYGYTF. CDR3 bases: TGCAGTGCTAGAGCTGGGGAGAACTATGGCTACACCTTC.

This clonotype appeared a few times. This chain uses TRBV6-1 with TRBJ1-2, with D unresolved. Germline assignment: CDR1 MNHNS and CDR2 SASEGT. The length of the CDR3 is 15 residues. The V gene lost 8 bases and the J gene lost 2 bases, with 18 bases spanning the gap. CDR3 DNA sequence: TGTGCCAGCTCAAAGGATTTGACCGGGAACTATGGCTACACCTTC. It specifies CASSKDLTGNYGYTF.

Details on this clonotype: This CDR3 is missing its conserved last phenylalanine or tryptophan, likely due to a read error. J is TRBJ1-5 and V is TRBV11-2; no clear D. The CDR3 length is 14 residues. Germline values: CDR1 SGHAT, CDR2 FQNNGV. Trimming removed 1 base from V and 6 bases from J, with 10 bases in between. The CDR3 DNA follows: TGTGCCAGCAGCTTAGTCCAGCACGGTCAGCCCCAGCATTCT. This encodes CASSLVQHGQPQHS.

The chain joins TRBV6-2 or TRBV6-3 to TRBJ2-1; the match to TRBD1 covers 8 bases. The germline gives CDR1 MNHEY, CDR2 SVGEGT. This CDR3 contains 14 residues. V shed 10 bases, J shed 7 bases, and the junction held 12 bases outside the gene matches. The CDR3 spells CAIGATGALNEQFF. The DNA of the CDR3 is TGTGCCATCGGCGCGACAGGGGCCTTGAATGAGCAGTTCTTC.

The J gene is TRBJ2-7, the V gene TRBV7-9; D could derive from TRBD1 or TRBD2 (5 bases each). CDR3 length: 14 amino acids. CDR1 and CDR2 (germline): SEHNR, FQNEAQ (reference sequence). The germline V and J ends were trimmed by 5 bases and 4 bases, with 15 bases remaining between them. CDR3 region: CASSPGTRPYEQYF. The CDR3 bases are TGTGCCAGCAGCCCGGGGACGAGGCCGTACGAGCAGTACTTC. Full variable domain (missing parts from reference TRBV7-9 and TRBJ2-7): DTGVSQNPRHKITKRGQNVTFRCDPISEHNRLYWYRQTLGQGPEFLTYFQNEAQLEKSRLLSDRFSAERPKGSFSTLEIQRTEQGDSAMYLCASSPGTRPYEQYFGPGTRLTVT.